This TCR beta chain comes out of a study of T cells generated in artificial thymic organoids (dated by TCRdb to 2016 to 2017). About the full investigation: The study compared TCR alpha and beta CDR3 repertoires of CD8 single positive T cells derived from in vitro artificial thymic organoids with the repertoires of thymic and peripheral blood naive CD8 T cells. The repertoire sequencing data shown were described as representative of three independent experiments.

Separate semi-nested PCR amplifications were run for the TCRalpha and TCRbeta libraries, using Advantage 2 and reverse primers located in the TRAC or TRBC constant regions. First-strand cDNA synthesis used between about 3.5 and 500 ng of total RNA. TCR cDNA libraries were generated by 5'-RACE using the SMARTer PCR cDNA Synthesis kit, with a poly-dT primer for first-strand synthesis. Sample-specific 5-nucleotide barcodes were carried by the semi-nested constant-region reverse primers, and the resulting products were cleaned using the Zymo DNA Clean and Concentrator-5 kit. Pools of up to ten barcoded samples were ligated to Illumina adaptors and sequenced on an Illumina MiSeq as 2 x 150 bp paired-end reads. Under the source paper's analysis protocol: After demultiplexing, reads were aligned with BLAT to a custom library containing all human TRAV, TRAJ, TRBV, TRBD and TRBJ combinations from IMGT. The best BLAT hits were picked using pslCDnaFilter (-maxAligns=1, -ignoreIntrons), and custom Perl scripts were used to calculate clonotype frequencies. Through fastp at Q25 and MiXCR, TCRdb rebuilt clones from the public reads, retaining in-frame beta chains. Rows matching on CDR3 protein sequence are summarized as one entry with the most common DNA and genes. TCRdb's processing, not the authors' own work, is the source of the V and J calls. The sample table contains almost 5,500 distinct CDR3 sequences; only one count was recorded for 25% of them. Of the sample, 2.5% to 3% is held by the ten largest clones.

To build the artificial thymic organoids, human HSPCs were aggregated with MS5 murine stromal cells that had been transduced with human DLL1, and the aggregates were cultured at an air-liquid interface. Hematopoietic stem and progenitor cells that were CD34+CD3-, FACS-purified and depleted of residual T cells served as the seed cells for the organoids. Organoids were cultured in serum-free RB27 medium: RPMI 1640 supplemented with B27, FLT3L, IL-7 and ascorbic acid. Before RNA extraction, CD3+TCRalphabeta+CD8 single positive T cells from organoids and thymus were sorted by FACS. For each sample, the RNeasy Micro kit was used to purify total RNA from 40,000 to 200,000 sorted cells, and RNA quality was checked on an Agilent RNA 6000 Nano chip. What the work shows at the level of the full study, not this receptor alone: No skewed Valpha or Vbeta usage was observed in organoid-derived T cells, a finding that argues against dominance of unconventional lineages or clonal expansions. CD8 single positive T cells derived from organoids showed physiological TCR clonotype diversity comparable to the diversity seen in thymic and blood naive CD8 T cells.

CDR1 and CDR2 (SGDLS, YYNGEE) derive from the germline V gene. CDR3 length: 14 amino acids, cysteine to phenylalanine. Of all the DNA, just the CDR3 is kept, 42 bases in frame from base 1. At the junction V is shortened by 0 bases and J by 5 bases, with 6 bases in between. This clonotype was detected only a few times. Its binding antigen is unknown. It has no much larger one-base neighbor in the sample; base qualities were not kept. The sequenced sample was naive CD8+ T cells grown in artificial thymic organoids from cord blood stem and progenitor cells. This specimen's cell subset or site label, per the study, means: CD3+TCRalphabeta+CD8SP T cells; for blood, CD45RO-CCR7+ naive CD8+ T cells. The chain was built from TRBV9 and TRBJ1-6; there is no confident call for the D gene. The sequence was obtained from a human donor who gave cord blood stem cells for thymic organoid culture, a cardiac surgery patient who gave postnatal thymus, or a blood donor (not recorded which). In nucleotide form, the sequence is TGTGCCAGCAGCGTAGCTCCGCATAATTCACCCCTCCACTTT. Its translation is CASSVAPHNSPLHF.